This is a list of T cell receptor beta chains from one sample in a study of early T cells in non-severe SARS-CoV-2 infection. TCRdb fed the 5' RACE reads into MiXCR, producing one record per CDR3 protein. The sample carries about 58,000 distinct CDR3 sequences, 12% recorded once. The specimen comprised whole blood, sampled at baseline. The source is an adult who was a healthcare worker with PCR-confirmed SARS-CoV-2 infection or an uninfected control (not recorded which). The donor label of this sample is uncertain. The CDR3 runs from the conserved cysteine through the conserved F or W. D genes are given only for firm matches. The size entry is marked missing in some rows and otherwise reads once, few, many or a size class.

TRBV19	NA	TRBJ2-2	NA	TGTGCCAGTAGTATTATTGGGAACACCGGGGAGCTGTTTTTT	CASSIIGNTGELFF
TRBV18	NA	TRBJ1-2	NA	TGTGCCAGCTCACCACGGGGCAGAGAGTTAGCTAACTATGGCTACACCTTC	CASSPRGRELANYGYTF
TRBV29-1	few	TRBJ2-3	NA	TGCAGCGTTGAAGGTGGCCTCACGCAGTATTTT	CSVEGGLTQYF
TRBV12-3/TRBV12-4	few	TRBJ2-5	TRBD2	TGTGCCAGCAGCCGACCGGGACTAGCGGGGAGAGAGACCCAGTACTTC	CASSRPGLAGRETQYF
TRBV10-3	NA	TRBJ2-1	NA	TGTGCCATCAGAAGAGCTCAACGAGGGAATGAGCAGTTCTTC	CAIRRAQRGNEQFF
TRBV12-3/TRBV12-4	NA	TRBJ1-2	NA	TGTGCCAGCAGTTTATACAGGGAGAACTATGGCTACACCTTC	CASSLYRENYGYTF
TRBV6-5	medium-sized	TRBJ2-4	TRBD1	TGTGCCAGCAGTTACCCAGAGACAGGACCGGGACAGGGGGCCGGGGGGCCCAAAAACATTCAGTACTTC	CASSYPETGPGQGAGGPKNIQYF
TRBV3-1	few	TRBJ2-3	NA	TGTGCCAGCAGCCAATTTCTCCTCGGCACAGATACGCAGTATTTT	CASSQFLLGTDTQYF
TRBV3-1	few	TRBJ2-5	NA	TGTGCCAGCAGCCATGTGGTGGGACCCATGGGACAAGAGACCCAGTACTTC	CASSHVVGPMGQETQYF
TRBV11-3	few	TRBJ2-5	TRBD1	TGTGCCAGCAGCTCTGGGACAGGGGAAGAGACCCAGTACTTC	CASSSGTGEETQYF
TRBV4-2	NA	TRBJ2-1	TRBD1	TGTGCCAGCAGCCAAGATGGAGGACAGGGAAATGAGCAGTTCTTC	CASSQDGGQGNEQFF
TRBV2	many	TRBJ1-5	TRBD1	TGTGCCAGCAGGTCCGGGACAGGCTTCAGTCGGAGCCAGCCCCAGCATTTT	CASRSGTGFSRSQPQHF
TRBV7-8	NA	TRBJ1-3	NA	TGTGCCAGCAGTCTAGACCCCTTCGGTGGAAACACCATATATTTT	CASSLDPFGGNTIYF
TRBV6-2/TRBV6-3	once	TRBJ2-3	NA	TGTGCCAGCAGTTACCAGGATGTTACGCAGTATTTT	CASSYQDVTQYF
TRBV9	few	TRBJ2-3	TRBD2	TGTGCCAGCAGCGAAAGGACTGGGGGGGAGATCACAGATACGCAGTATTTT	CASSERTGGEITDTQYF
TRBV20-1	many	TRBJ1-6	TRBD1	TGCAGTGCCTCTCATGGGACAGATAATTCACCCCTCCACTTT	CSASHGTDNSPLHF
TRBV20-1	NA	TRBJ2-3	NA	TGCAGTGCTCTCAAAACAGATACGCAGTATTTT	CSALKTDTQYF
TRBV7-2	medium-sized	TRBJ1-6	NA	TGTGCCAGCAGCCTTAGGAATAATTCACCCCTCCACTTT	CASSLRNNSPLHF
TRBV7-3	once	TRBJ2-3	NA	TGTGCCAGCAGCCCGAATACGTCCCCCCGCGCAGATACGCAGTATTTT	CASSPNTSPRADTQYF
TRBV3-1	few	TRBJ1-6	NA	TGTGCCAGCAGCCGACACCGATCAGGGGCCGTACCGAATTCACCCCTCCACTTT	CASSRHRSGAVPNSPLHF
TRBV28	NA	TRBJ2-5	TRBD2	TGTGCCAGCAGCTTGACTAGCGGGGGCCAAGAGACCCAGTACTTC	CASSLTSGGQETQYF
TRBV4-1	many	TRBJ2-2	TRBD2	TGCGCCAGCAGCCAACGTCTGCTAGCGGGGGGACCAAGCACCGGGGAGCTGTTTTTT	CASSQRLLAGGPSTGELFF
TRBV20-1	few	TRBJ2-3	TRBD2	TGCAGTGCTAGAGCGACTAGCGGCTTGGATACGCAGTATTTT	CSARATSGLDTQYF
TRBV27	few	TRBJ1-6	TRBD1	TGTGCCACCAGAACCGGGACAGGGAATTCACCCCTCCACTTT	CATRTGTGNSPLHF
TRBV6-6	NA	TRBJ2-3	TRBD2	TGTGCCACCGTCCCGGGCGGGGGGACCACAGATACGCAGTATTTT	CATVPGGGTTDTQYF
TRBV7-8	few	TRBJ1-4	NA	TGTGCCAGCAGCTTAGCGTCATTTGGCACAACTAATGAAAAACTGTTTTTT	CASSLASFGTTNEKLFF
TRBV9	NA	TRBJ1-6	NA	TGTGCCAGCAGCGTCGGACCGGACTATAATTCACCCCTCCACTTT	CASSVGPDYNSPLHF
TRBV20-1	NA	TRBJ2-2	NA	TGCAGTGCCTCAGCCGGCCCGAACACCGGGGAGCTGTTTTTT	CSASAGPNTGELFF
TRBV19	NA	TRBJ1-5	NA	TGTGCCACCTCAAGCCGGGGTCCCTATAGCAATCAGCCCCAGCATTTT	CATSSRGPYSNQPQHF
TRBV7-8	NA	TRBJ1-1	NA	TGTGCCAGCAGCTTAGTGGGTCGGAGTGAAGCTTTCTTT	CASSLVGRSEAFF
TRBV2	NA	TRBJ2-5	NA	TGTGCCAGCAGCTATTCCCCACCCCAAGAGACCCAGTACTTC	CASSYSPPQETQYF
TRBV9	once	TRBJ1-6	NA	TGTGCCAGCAGTAGGACGTCGGGGGCCTATAATTCACCCCTCCACTTT	CASSRTSGAYNSPLHF
TRBV12-2	NA	TRBJ2-5	NA	TGTGCAAGTCGCTTAGTTTCGTTAACAGACCCGCAAGAGACCCAGTACTTC	CASRLVSLTDPQETQYF
TRBV20-1	many	TRBJ2-4	TRBD1	TGCAGTGCGATAGGGGGCGGTGAAAACATTCAGTACTTC	CSAIGGGENIQYF
TRBV18	few	TRBJ1-3	NA	TGTGCCAGCTCACCGCCAGGAGTAGACACCATATATTTT	CASSPPGVDTIYF
TRBV10-3	NA	TRBJ2-5	NA	TGTGCCATCAGTGGCCAGACGAATCCGACACAAGAGACCCAGTACTTC	CAISGQTNPTQETQYF
TRBV29-1	NA	TRBJ2-5	NA	TGCAGCGTTGAAGGGGTAGGAATCCAAGAGACCCAGTACTTC	CSVEGVGIQETQYF
TRBV27	few	TRBJ1-1	NA	TGTGCCAGCACTAGGACGCCAGGGGCCTACACTGAAGCTTTCTTT	CASTRTPGAYTEAFF
TRBV7-7	NA	TRBJ1-3	NA	TGTGCCAGCAGCTCGTCATCTGGAAACACCATATATTTT	CASSSSSGNTIYF
TRBV18	few	TRBJ2-3	NA	TGTGCCAGCTCACCGGGGACCCTGTATGCAGATACGCAGTATTTT	CASSPGTLYADTQYF
TRBV15	many	TRBJ1-1	TRBD1	TGTGCCACCAGCATCTCAGGGGGCGGCCTTGAAGCTTTCTTT	CATSISGGGLEAFF
TRBV20-1	many	TRBJ2-2	TRBD1	TGCAGTGCTAGAGCGGGACAGGGGGCTCGCAACACCGGGGAGCTGTTTTTT	CSARAGQGARNTGELFF
TRBV5-1	NA	TRBJ2-3	TRBD1	TGCGCCAGCAGCTTCTCGCCGGGACAGAGCACAGATACGCAGTATTTT	CASSFSPGQSTDTQYF
TRBV6-2/TRBV6-3	NA	TRBJ2-2	NA	TGTGCCAGCAGTTTCCCGAGGACGGACACCGGGGAGCTGTTTTTT	CASSFPRTDTGELFF
TRBV29-1	NA	TRBJ2-2	NA	TGCAGCGTTGAACCAGGGGCGAACACCGGGGAGCTGTTTTTT	CSVEPGANTGELFF
TRBV11-2	NA	TRBJ2-2	TRBD1	TGTGCCAGCAGCTTAGGGGACAGGGTCAGCACCGGGGAGCTGTTTTTT	CASSLGDRVSTGELFF
TRBV5-1	many	TRBJ2-3	TRBD2	TGCGCCAGCAGCGTGGGAGCGGGGCACAGCACAGATACGCAGTATTTT	CASSVGAGHSTDTQYF
TRBV20-1	few	TRBJ2-3	NA	TGCAGTGCCCACGCTGGGCGAGGAGATACGCAGTATTTT	CSAHAGRGDTQYF
TRBV12-3/TRBV12-4	NA	TRBJ1-1	NA	TGTGCCAGCGGAACCACTTTTAACACTGAAGCTTTCTTT	CASGTTFNTEAFF
TRBV3-1	NA	TRBJ2-5	NA	TGTGCCAGCAGCCAAGAAGGAAAGACCCAGTACTTC	CASSQEGKTQYF
TRBV19	NA	TRBJ2-3	NA	TGTGCCAGTAGTATCAGGGGCACAGATACGCAGTATTTT	CASSIRGTDTQYF
TRBV6-5	many	TRBJ2-3	NA	TGTGCCACCTCCCTGCGGGGAAGTAGAGCAGATACGCAGTATTTT	CATSLRGSRADTQYF
TRBV4-1	NA	TRBJ1-5	NA	TGCGCCAGCAGCCAAGGCTTCGCAAGGGGTTACAATCAGCCCCAGCATTTT	CASSQGFARGYNQPQHF
TRBV6-1	NA	TRBJ2-2	NA	TGTGCCAGCAGGGCTGACTGGCCCGGGGAGCTGTTTTTT	CASRADWPGELFF